This TCR beta chain came from a study of response to subunit inactivated influenza vaccine. Study results and caveats: It was suggested by the authors that few new T cells are recruited by each seasonal influenza vaccination.

TCRdb used MiXCR to reprocess the RT-PCR reads, holding one entry per CDR3 protein. This sample has hundreds of thousands of distinct CDR3 sequences, with 15% to 17% found just once. A note on this clonotype: The antigen is unknown.

V lost 8 bases, J lost 5 bases, and 11 bases stayed unmatched. Germline CDR1 is SGHRS and CDR2 is YFSETQ. CDR3 length equals 14 residues. This TCR came from a man aged 50 to 59 who received an inactivated influenza vaccine. The chain is built from TRBV5-1 and TRBJ2-7; 9 bases agree with TRBD2. Sequenced material: PBMCs from blood, taken about 12 days after vaccination. In DNA, the CDR3 is TGCGCCAGTAGACCGCTTAGCGGGGGCGACGAGCAGTACTTC. Translation: CASRPLSGGDEQYF.